A selection of T cell receptor beta chains follows, all from one sample in a study of T cell repertoires in cytomegalovirus infection. TCRdb independently ran MiXCR on the reads; one entry per CDR3 protein. The table has around 770,000 distinct CDR3 sequences, 25% to 35% seen once. No antigens are known for them. The specimen comprised cultured CD8+ T cells from PBMCs, sampled from culture after CMV antigen stimulation. The receptors derive from a human donor in good health (CMV status not recorded). Some clones in this sample may be carry-over from other donors' samples. Both conserved end residues are part of each CDR3. The D gene is left open where the match is weak. Clone size is stated in some rows and not others, as once, few, many or a class when expanded.

v_gene: TRBV24-1; d_gene: TRBD1; abundance: few; j_gene: TRBJ2-1; CDR3aa: CATTDRATYNEQFF; CDR3nt: TGTGCCACCACAGACAGGGCTACCTACAATGAGCAGTTCTTC
v_gene: TRBV6-1; d_gene: NA; abundance: NA; j_gene: TRBJ1-5; CDR3aa: CASIPGASQGTPSNQPQHF; CDR3nt: TGTGCCAGCATCCCTGGAGCCAGCCAGGGAACGCCGAGCAATCAGCCCCAGCATTTT
v_gene: TRBV5-4; d_gene: NA; abundance: NA; j_gene: TRBJ1-1; CDR3aa: CASSWGLTEAFF; CDR3nt: TGTGCCAGCAGCTGGGGCCTCACTGAAGCTTTCTTT
v_gene: TRBV12-3/TRBV12-4; d_gene: NA; abundance: NA; j_gene: TRBJ1-5; CDR3aa: CASSWGGSQYSNQPQHF; CDR3nt: TGTGCCAGCAGTTGGGGGGGGTCCCAATATAGCAATCAGCCCCAGCATTTT
v_gene: TRBV7-2; d_gene: NA; abundance: many; j_gene: TRBJ2-3; CDR3aa: CASSSPSRPRQADTQYF; CDR3nt: TGTGCCAGCAGCTCCCCCAGTAGGCCCAGGCAGGCAGATACGCAGTATTTT
v_gene: TRBV12-3/TRBV12-4; d_gene: TRBD1; abundance: few; j_gene: TRBJ1-1; CDR3aa: CASSSVQGGTEAFF; CDR3nt: TGTGCCAGCAGTTCCGTACAGGGGGGCACTGAAGCTTTCTTT
v_gene: TRBV4-3; d_gene: TRBD2; abundance: NA; j_gene: TRBJ2-5; CDR3aa: CASSQDKTDTGGEETQYF; CDR3nt: TGCGCCAGCAGCCAAGATAAAACGGATACGGGGGGGGAAGAGACCCAGTACTTC
v_gene: TRBV27; d_gene: NA; abundance: few; j_gene: TRBJ2-7; CDR3aa: CASSLGAGSYEQYF; CDR3nt: TGTGCCAGCAGTTTGGGGGCAGGGTCCTACGAGCAGTACTTC
v_gene: TRBV6-5; d_gene: NA; abundance: few; j_gene: TRBJ1-4; CDR3aa: CASSYFLEGANEKLFF; CDR3nt: TGTGCCAGCAGTTATTTCTTAGAGGGGGCTAATGAAAAACTGTTTTTT
v_gene: TRBV7-9; d_gene: NA; abundance: many; j_gene: TRBJ2-7; CDR3aa: CASSFDSRTYEQYF; CDR3nt: TGTGCCAGCAGTTTCGACAGTCGGACCTACGAGCAGTACTTC
v_gene: TRBV12-5; d_gene: NA; abundance: few; j_gene: TRBJ1-1; CDR3aa: CASGFSGNTEAFF; CDR3nt: TGTGCTAGTGGTTTTTCAGGGAACACTGAAGCTTTCTTT
v_gene: TRBV4-1; d_gene: TRBD2; abundance: NA; j_gene: TRBJ2-3; CDR3aa: CASSPGSTSGADTQYF; CDR3nt: TGCGCCAGCAGCCCCGGGTCGACTAGCGGGGCAGATACGCAGTATTTT
v_gene: TRBV28; d_gene: NA; abundance: many; j_gene: TRBJ1-1; CDR3aa: CASSLTGRNTEAFF; CDR3nt: TGTGCCAGCAGCTTAACGGGGAGGAACACTGAAGCTTTCTTT
v_gene: TRBV4-1; d_gene: TRBD2; abundance: NA; j_gene: TRBJ2-1; CDR3aa: CASSQDGGTYNDQFF; CDR3nt: TGCGCCAGCAGCCAAGACGGGGGGACCTACAATGATCAGTTCTTC
v_gene: TRBV9; d_gene: NA; abundance: many; j_gene: TRBJ2-2; CDR3aa: CASSPPNTGELFF; CDR3nt: TGTGCCAGCAGCCCCCCGAACACCGGGGAGCTGTTTTTT
v_gene: TRBV4-1; d_gene: NA; abundance: NA; j_gene: TRBJ2-7; CDR3aa: CASSQAASYYEQYF; CDR3nt: TGCGCCAGCAGCCAAGCGGCCTCCTACTACGAGCAGTACTTC
v_gene: TRBV10-3; d_gene: NA; abundance: many; j_gene: TRBJ1-2; CDR3aa: CAISELDNYGYTF; CDR3nt: TGTGCCATCAGTGAGTTGGACAACTATGGCTACACCTTC
v_gene: TRBV7-2; d_gene: NA; abundance: NA; j_gene: TRBJ2-3; CDR3aa: CASSLDRKARYWSTDTQYF; CDR3nt: TGTGCCAGCAGCTTAGACAGGAAAGCTAGGTATTGGAGCACAGATACGCAGTATTTT
v_gene: TRBV23-1; d_gene: NA; abundance: NA; j_gene: TRBJ2-1; CDR3aa: CASSQSPKTFRSYNEQFF; CDR3nt: TGCGCCAGCAGTCAATCGCCTAAGACTTTCCGCTCCTACAATGAGCAGTTCTTC
v_gene: TRBV6-6; d_gene: TRBD2; abundance: NA; j_gene: TRBJ2-1; CDR3aa: CASSYQPSGGLYNEQFF; CDR3nt: TGTGCCAGCAGTTACCAACCTAGCGGGGGGCTTTACAATGAGCAGTTCTTC
v_gene: TRBV12-5; d_gene: TRBD1; abundance: NA; j_gene: TRBJ1-1; CDR3aa: CASGLVLDRGTEAFF; CDR3nt: TGTGCTAGTGGTTTGGTACTTGACAGGGGCACTGAAGCTTTCTTT
v_gene: TRBV27; d_gene: NA; abundance: few; j_gene: TRBJ1-1; CDR3aa: CASSLGQHNTEAFF; CDR3nt: TGTGCCAGCAGTTTAGGGCAGCATAACACTGAAGCTTTCTTT
v_gene: TRBV5-1; d_gene: NA; abundance: many; j_gene: TRBJ2-7; CDR3aa: CASSTGGAEEQYF; CDR3nt: TGCGCCAGCAGCACCGGAGGAGCGGAGGAGCAGTACTTC
v_gene: TRBV7-9; d_gene: NA; abundance: many; j_gene: TRBJ2-1; CDR3aa: CASSLGGLNNEQFF; CDR3nt: TGTGCCAGCAGCTTAGGGGGTTTAAATAATGAGCAGTTCTTC
v_gene: TRBV6-5; d_gene: NA; abundance: NA; j_gene: TRBJ1-2; CDR3aa: CASSWADNYGYTF; CDR3nt: TGTGCCAGCAGTTGGGCAGATAACTATGGCTACACCTTC
v_gene: TRBV18; d_gene: TRBD1; abundance: few; j_gene: TRBJ1-5; CDR3aa: CASSPDRGLSGSNQPQHF; CDR3nt: TGTGCCAGCTCACCAGACAGGGGGTTGAGCGGGAGCAATCAGCCCCAGCATTTT
v_gene: TRBV5-1; d_gene: NA; abundance: many; j_gene: TRBJ2-3; CDR3aa: CASSLEDSTDTQYF; CDR3nt: TGTGCCAGCAGTTTAGAGGACAGCACAGATACGCAGTATTTT
v_gene: TRBV5-4; d_gene: NA; abundance: few; j_gene: TRBJ2-1; CDR3aa: CASSLVGDIVEFF; CDR3nt: TGTGCCAGCAGCTTGGTCGGGGACATAGTGGAGTTCTTC
v_gene: TRBV20-1; d_gene: NA; abundance: NA; j_gene: TRBJ1-4; CDR3aa: CSARDWQGWTNEKLFF; CDR3nt: TGCAGTGCTAGAGATTGGCAGGGTTGGACTAATGAAAAACTGTTTTTT
v_gene: TRBV27; d_gene: NA; abundance: NA; j_gene: TRBJ1-1; CDR3aa: CASSLFGTNTEAFF; CDR3nt: TGTGCCAGCAGTTTGTTCGGGACCAACACTGAAGCTTTCTTT
v_gene: TRBV19; d_gene: NA; abundance: few; j_gene: TRBJ1-5; CDR3aa: CASSIGGQRGQPQHF; CDR3nt: TGTGCCAGTAGTATTGGGGGGCAGCGGGGCCAGCCCCAGCATTTT
v_gene: TRBV6-2/TRBV6-3; d_gene: NA; abundance: many; j_gene: TRBJ2-1; CDR3aa: CASSYSIQGTGASSYNEQFF; CDR3nt: TGTGCCAGCAGTTACTCGATACAGGGGACTGGAGCGAGCTCCTACAATGAGCAGTTCTTC
v_gene: TRBV10-3; d_gene: NA; abundance: NA; j_gene: TRBJ1-1; CDR3aa: CAISESQRNTEAFF; CDR3nt: TGTGCCATCAGTGAGTCCCAAAGGAACACTGAAGCTTTCTTT
v_gene: TRBV10-3; d_gene: NA; abundance: NA; j_gene: TRBJ2-3; CDR3aa: CAISAQGSGTQYF; CDR3nt: TGTGCCATCAGTGCCCAGGGGTCTGGTACGCAGTATTTT
v_gene: TRBV10-3; d_gene: NA; abundance: NA; j_gene: TRBJ2-1; CDR3aa: CAIYGDNEQFF; CDR3nt: TGTGCCATCTACGGAGACAATGAGCAGTTCTTC
v_gene: TRBV27; d_gene: TRBD1; abundance: NA; j_gene: TRBJ2-2; CDR3aa: CASSFYIRGRDTGELFF; CDR3nt: TGTGCCAGCAGTTTTTATATTAGGGGGCGCGACACCGGGGAGCTGTTTTTT
v_gene: TRBV6-6; d_gene: TRBD1; abundance: NA; j_gene: TRBJ1-1; CDR3aa: CASRRGDSGAYTEAFF; CDR3nt: TGTGCCAGCAGGAGGGGGGACAGTGGGGCTTACACTGAAGCTTTCTTT
v_gene: TRBV5-5; d_gene: NA; abundance: NA; j_gene: TRBJ2-5; CDR3aa: CASSLEVGLGQETQYF; CDR3nt: TGTGCCAGCAGCTTGGAGGTGGGGTTGGGACAAGAGACCCAGTACTTC
v_gene: TRBV25-1; d_gene: NA; abundance: few; j_gene: TRBJ1-5; CDR3aa: CASSGWGGQPQHF; CDR3nt: TGTGCCAGCAGTGGTTGGGGGGGTCAGCCCCAGCATTTT
v_gene: TRBV7-9; d_gene: NA; abundance: NA; j_gene: TRBJ2-1; CDR3aa: CASSTENGVRDEQFF; CDR3nt: TGTGCCAGCAGCACCGAAAACGGGGTTAGGGATGAGCAGTTCTTC
v_gene: TRBV28; d_gene: TRBD1; abundance: NA; j_gene: TRBJ1-5; CDR3aa: CASSLSTGGLSQPQHF; CDR3nt: TGTGCCAGCAGTCTATCGACAGGGGGCCTGAGTCAGCCCCAGCATTTT
v_gene: TRBV6-5; d_gene: NA; abundance: NA; j_gene: TRBJ1-2; CDR3aa: CASSYSNTPGDVYGYTF; CDR3nt: TGTGCCAGCAGTTACTCGAACACCCCAGGGGACGTCTATGGCTACACCTTC
v_gene: TRBV7-4; d_gene: TRBD1; abundance: NA; j_gene: TRBJ1-2; CDR3aa: CASSDPVDRSGQASNYGYTF; CDR3nt: TGTGCCAGCAGCGACCCGGTGGACAGGTCAGGTCAAGCGTCGAACTATGGCTACACCTTC
v_gene: TRBV6-6; d_gene: NA; abundance: NA; j_gene: TRBJ2-1; CDR3aa: CATSSDSYNEQFF; CDR3nt: TGTGCCACCTCCTCGGACAGTTACAATGAGCAGTTCTTC
v_gene: TRBV6-2/TRBV6-3; d_gene: NA; abundance: many; j_gene: TRBJ1-5; CDR3aa: CASSSDRSGQPQHF; CDR3nt: TGTGCCAGCAGCTCGGACAGATCAGGTCAGCCCCAGCATTTT
v_gene: TRBV19; d_gene: TRBD1; abundance: NA; j_gene: TRBJ1-2; CDR3aa: CASSSDGTDYGYTF; CDR3nt: TGTGCCAGTAGTTCGGACGGGACAGACTATGGCTACACCTTC
v_gene: TRBV5-1; d_gene: NA; abundance: few; j_gene: TRBJ1-1; CDR3aa: CASSHRENEAFF; CDR3nt: TGCGCCAGCAGCCACAGGGAGAACGAAGCTTTCTTT
v_gene: TRBV7-8; d_gene: NA; abundance: many; j_gene: TRBJ1-1; CDR3aa: CASSRTGVGTEAFF; CDR3nt: TGTGCCAGCAGCCGTACAGGCGTAGGCACTGAAGCTTTCTTT